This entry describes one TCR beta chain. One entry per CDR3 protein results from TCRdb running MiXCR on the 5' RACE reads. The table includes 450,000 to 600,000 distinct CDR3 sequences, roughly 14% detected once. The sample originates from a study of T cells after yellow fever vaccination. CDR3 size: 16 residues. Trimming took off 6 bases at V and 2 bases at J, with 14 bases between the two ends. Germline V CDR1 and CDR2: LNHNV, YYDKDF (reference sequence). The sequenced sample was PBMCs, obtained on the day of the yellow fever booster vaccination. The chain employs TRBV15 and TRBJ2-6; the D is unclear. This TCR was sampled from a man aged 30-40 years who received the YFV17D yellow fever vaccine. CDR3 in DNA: TGTGCCACCAGGAATACTACACTGGCTGGGGCCAACGTCCTGACTTTC. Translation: CATRNTTLAGANVLTF. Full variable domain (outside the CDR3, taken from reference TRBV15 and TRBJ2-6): DAMVIQNPRYQVTQFGKPVTLSCSQTLNHNVMYWYQQKSSQAPKLLFHYYDKDFNNEADTPDNFQSRRPNTSFCFLDIRSPGLGDTAMYLCATRNTTLAGANVLTFGAGSRLTVL.